This T cell receptor (beta chain) is drawn from a study of blood T cell repertoires in COVID-19. Study-wide context: Collection of acute and convalescent COVID-19 samples took place in the United States, Italy and Spain.

V shed 4 bases and J shed 4 bases, with 7 bases lying between them. In germline, CDR1 is GTSNPN, CDR2 SVGIG (reference sequence). CDR3 length equals 11 residues. Measured with immunoSEQ multiplex PCR; TCRdb has only the in-frame clones, and not every one. The sample consists of about 90,000 clones, about 84% of them appearing once. The sequenced sample was peripheral blood. The rearrangement uses TRBV30 and TRBJ2-5, with D hard to call. The TCR originated in an elderly man with active or convalescent COVID-19. The CDR3 is CAWMLVETQYF. CDR3 nucleotides: TGTGCCTGGATGCTAGTAGAGACCCAGTACTTC.